A selection of T cell receptor beta chains follows, all from one sample in a study of Graves' ophthalmopathy and Graves' hyperthyroidism. A single record per CDR3 protein comes from TCRdb applying MiXCR to the multiplex PCR reads. The sample lists around 660,000 distinct CDR3 sequences, over 40% seen once, with more than 2.5% in the top ten. The specimen sequenced was peripheral blood. These TCRs come from an adult man with Graves' ophthalmopathy. CDR3s include the opening cysteine and the closing phenylalanine or tryptophan. The D gene is left open where the match is weak. The size field is filled for only some rows; it gives once, few, many or a size class.

clone_size d_call j_call v_call cdr3_nt cdr3_aa
few - TRBJ2-3 TRBV7-8 TGTGCCAGCACCCAACAGGCAGATACGCAGTATTTT CASTQQADTQYF
few - TRBJ1-1 TRBV11-2 TGTGCCTGGAGTGGTCAGGGGAACACTGAAGCTTTCTTT CAWSGQGNTEAFF
- - TRBJ1-1 TRBV13 TGTGCCAGCAGCTTAGGGCCTTTGGGGGAGAGTGAAGCTTTCTTT CASSLGPLGESEAFF
- TRBD1 TRBJ1-6 TRBV5-6 TGTGCCAGCAGCCAACCCCGGGACAGGGGAGGAAATTCACCCCTCCACTTT CASSQPRDRGGNSPLHF
- TRBD1 TRBJ1-6 TRBV10-3 TGTGCCATCAGTGGTGGGGGACAGGGTTATTCACCCCTCCACTTT CAISGGGQGYSPLHF
- TRBD2 TRBJ2-1 TRBV11-1 TGTGCCAGCAGTAGCGGGGCCCTCACCTACAATGAGCAGTTCTTC CASSSGALTYNEQFF
- - TRBJ1-1 TRBV4-3 TGCGCCAGCAGCTACATTTTGGGGATGTTGTCCACTGAAGCTTTCTTT CASSYILGMLSTEAFF
- TRBD1 TRBJ2-7 TRBV9 TGTGCCAGCAGTACGGGACAGGGAGTCCACGAGCAGTACTTC CASSTGQGVHEQYF
many TRBD1 TRBJ1-5 TRBV7-9 TGTGCCAGCAGCGGGGGGCAGGGGGCTCTTCAGCCCCAGCATTTT CASSGGQGALQPQHF
many TRBD2 TRBJ2-5 TRBV2 TGTGCCAGCGAAGCGGGAGGGGAGGTAGGAATACAAGAGACCCAGTACTTC CASEAGGEVGIQETQYF
- TRBD1 TRBJ1-5 TRBV20-1 TGCAGTGCTACCAATGCCGGGACAGGGCTCCGGCAGCCCCAGCATTTT CSATNAGTGLRQPQHF
- TRBD1 TRBJ1-2 TRBV10-3 TGTGCCACCTTGGCCGGGACAGGGGGCAGAGCTAACTATGGCTACACCTTC CATLAGTGGRANYGYTF
- - TRBJ1-1 TRBV12-3/TRBV12-4 TGTGCCGGCAGTTTAGAAGTGATCACTGAAGCTTTCTTT CAGSLEVITEAFF
many TRBD1 TRBJ1-1 TRBV4-2 TGTGCCAGCAGCCAAGTGACAGGGTTTGAAGCTTTCTTT CASSQVTGFEAFF
- - TRBJ2-2 TRBV19 TGTGCCAGTAGTCCTCCGCAGGGGACCGGGGAGCTGTTTTTT CASSPPQGTGELFF
many - TRBJ2-7 TRBV19 TGTGCCAGTAGTAAGGAAGGGGTGAGTTACGAGCAGTACTTC CASSKEGVSYEQYF
many - TRBJ1-2 TRBV19 TGTGCCAGTAGTTCCGCGGGGGCCGCTAACTATGGCTACACCTTC CASSSAGAANYGYTF
- - TRBJ1-6 TRBV9 TGTGCCAGCAGCGTAAGCGACAGGTACTATAATTCACCCCTCCACTTT CASSVSDRYYNSPLHF
many - TRBJ1-2 TRBV6-5 TGTGCCAGCGGTTTCAGTCCTAACTATGGCTACACCTTC CASGFSPNYGYTF
many TRBD1 TRBJ1-2 TRBV4-1 TGCGCCAGCAGCCTCCGGACAGGGGGCGAAGGTAACTATGGCTACACCTTC CASSLRTGGEGNYGYTF
once TRBD1 TRBJ2-5 TRBV7-2 TGTGCCAGCAGCTTAGCGCGCGGGACAGGGAGTTGGGAGACCCAGTACTTC CASSLARGTGSWETQYF
- - TRBJ2-5 TRBV20-1 TGCAGCGCCTGGGCCTATAGACGTACCGCCCAAGAGACCCAGTACTTC CSAWAYRRTAQETQYF
- - TRBJ1-2 TRBV7-2 TGTGCCTGGGCCTCAGGGCCAAACTATGGCTACACCTTC CAWASGPNYGYTF
- - TRBJ2-3 TRBV7-6 TGTGCCAGCAGCTTAGGTCCCCCGCTATTGGATACGCAGTATTTT CASSLGPPLLDTQYF
- TRBD2 TRBJ2-1 TRBV7-6 TGTGCCAGCAGCAGGACTAGCCTAAGCTCCTACAATGAGCAGTTCTTC CASSRTSLSSYNEQFF
- - TRBJ2-1 TRBV2 TGTGCCAGCAGTTTACCCACACTCTCGGGCAATGAGCAGTTCTTC CASSLPTLSGNEQFF
- TRBD1 TRBJ1-2 TRBV7-9 TGTGCCAGCAGCTTAGGGGAGGACAGGGGTCATGGCTACACCTTC CASSLGEDRGHGYTF
many TRBD1 TRBJ1-1 TRBV7-2 TGTGCCAGCAGCTTTCATCGAGGACAGGGGCAAGAGGCTTTCTTT CASSFHRGQGQEAFF
- - TRBJ2-5 TRBV30 TGTGCCTGGAATGGATTCCATTTAACCCAGTACTTC CAWNGFHLTQYF
- - TRBJ2-7 TRBV9 TGTGCCAGCAGCGTAGCTGCTAGAAACTACGAGCAGTACTTC CASSVAARNYEQYF
many TRBD1 TRBJ1-3 TRBV5-5 TGTGCCAGCAGCATTGGACAGGGGGCGAACCAAAACACCATATATTTT CASSIGQGANQNTIYF
many TRBD1 TRBJ1-5 TRBV4-1 TGCGCCAGCAGCCTAGGACAGGGAGAGTATCAGCCCCAGCATTTT CASSLGQGEYQPQHF
many - TRBJ2-5 TRBV4-2 TGTGCCAGCAGCCAAGGGGTCGGTAAGCAAGAGACCCAGTACTTC CASSQGVGKQETQYF
many - TRBJ2-5 TRBV20-1 TGCAGTGCTAGCCTTAACCAAGAGACCCAGTACTTC CSASLNQETQYF
- TRBD2 TRBJ2-7 TRBV27 TGTGCCAGCAGATTAGCGGGAAAAGCCTACGAGCAGTACTTC CASRLAGKAYEQYF
many - TRBJ1-1 TRBV13 TGTGCCAGCAGCTTATTCGGTCGGAAGAACACTGAAGCTTTCTTT CASSLFGRKNTEAFF
- TRBD1 TRBJ1-2 TRBV2 TGTGCCAGCAGGCGGGACAGGGGCGACTATGGCTACACCTTC CASRRDRGDYGYTF
- - TRBJ1-3 TRBV5-1 TGCGCCAGCAGCTTGGTTGCAGGGCCCGAAGCTAACTCTGGAAACACCATATATTTT CASSLVAGPEANSGNTIYF
many - TRBJ2-5 TRBV11-3 TGTGCCAGCAGCTTAGATGGGGCAGTAGAGACCCAGTACTTC CASSLDGAVETQYF
few - TRBJ2-7 TRBV27 TGTGCCAGCAGTACCGTTGGCTACGAGCAGTACTTC CASSTVGYEQYF
many - TRBJ2-2 TRBV19 TGTGCCAGCAGCCGGGGGACGAACACCGGGGAGCTGTTTTTT CASSRGTNTGELFF
- - TRBJ1-4 TRBV29-1 TGCAGCGTTGAAGATCAAGGACAACGGGAGGAAAAACTGTTTTTT CSVEDQGQREEKLFF
many - TRBJ2-7 TRBV24-1 TGTGCCACCAGTGATCCCGGGGCTTCCTACGAGCAGTACTTC CATSDPGASYEQYF
few - TRBJ1-6 TRBV6-6 TGTGCCAGCACCCACGTGCGGCGTATACCCCTCCACTTT CASTHVRRIPLHF
few - TRBJ2-3 TRBV24-1 TGTGCCACCAGTGATCTGACAGGCCCTCCAGATACGCAGTATTTT CATSDLTGPPDTQYF
many TRBD2 TRBJ2-5 TRBV15 TGTGCCACCAGCAAACTAGCGGGGGAGAAAGAGACCCAGTACTTC CATSKLAGEKETQYF
- - TRBJ2-3 TRBV7-2 TGTGCCAGCAGCTTAGGTCCGGAGGGGCAGTATTTT CASSLGPEGQYF
- - TRBJ1-3 TRBV7-2 TGCGCCAGCAGCCAATCGGGACACGTAGAAGGCTACACCATATATTTT CASSQSGHVEGYTIYF
many - TRBJ1-1 TRBV7-9 TGTGCCAGCAGCTTAGCGATGGAGGGGCACACTGAAGCTTTCTTT CASSLAMEGHTEAFF